Below, one T cell receptor beta chain is given with its context. A read error may account for a junction end that differs from germline. This entry is derived from a study of blood T cells in healthy people across ages. A second PCR, run for about 7 to 11 cycles, used a sample-barcoded 5' primer plus a J-beta primer mix. TCRdb itself ran the 5' RACE reads through MiXCR, one entry per CDR3 protein. Of over 950,000 distinct CDR3 sequences listed, roughly 51% were seen once; the top ten hold about a fifth. Germline loops: CDR1 SGHRS, CDR2 YFSETQ. The CDR3 sequence is 18 residues long. Specimen: blood. The gene calls are TRBV5-1 and TRBJ2-6; the D is unclear. The TCR originated in a woman aged 55-69 years in good health. This CDR3 is CANSFTNGRHSGANVLTF. Here the CDR3 DNA reads TGCGCCAACAGCTTCACAAACGGCAGACACTCTGGGGCCAACGTCCTGACTTTC.